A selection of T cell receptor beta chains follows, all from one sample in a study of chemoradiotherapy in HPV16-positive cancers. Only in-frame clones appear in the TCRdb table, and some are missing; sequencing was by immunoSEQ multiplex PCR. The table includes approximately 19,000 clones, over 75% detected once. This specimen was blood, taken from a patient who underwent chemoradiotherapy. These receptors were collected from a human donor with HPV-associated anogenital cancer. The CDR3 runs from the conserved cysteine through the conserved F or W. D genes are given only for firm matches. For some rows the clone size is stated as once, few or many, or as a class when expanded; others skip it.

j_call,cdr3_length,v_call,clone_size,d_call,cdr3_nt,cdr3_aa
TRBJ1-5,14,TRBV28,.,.,TGTGCCAGCAGTTTATCGGGGGCAGGTCAGCCCCAGCATTTT,CASSLSGAGQPQHF
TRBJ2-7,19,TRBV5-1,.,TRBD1,TGCGCCAGCAGCATTGCGGTTAGGACAGGGTCCAACGCAGTGTACGAGCAGTACTTC,CASSIAVRTGSNAVYEQYF
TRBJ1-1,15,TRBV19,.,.,TGTGCCAGTAGGAACCCTGGAGGCATGAACACTGAAGCTTTCTTT,CASRNPGGMNTEAFF
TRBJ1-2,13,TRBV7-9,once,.,TGTGCCAGCAGCTTAGCTGGGGGCGATGGCTACACCTTC,CASSLAGGDGYTF
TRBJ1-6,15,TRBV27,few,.,TGTGCCAGCAAGGGGAGGGTCGGAGTAGATTCACCCCTCCACTTT,CASKGRVGVDSPLHF
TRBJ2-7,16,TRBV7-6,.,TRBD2,TGTGCCAGCGGGCCACTGGGGGGAGGGGATTCCTACGAGCAGTACTTC,CASGPLGGGDSYEQYF
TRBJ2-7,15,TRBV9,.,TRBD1,TGTGCCAGCAGCGTAGTGGGACAGGGGCCCTACGAGCAGTACTTC,CASSVVGQGPYEQYF
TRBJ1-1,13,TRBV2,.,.,TGTGCCAGCAGACGGGAGATATCCATCGAAGCTTTCTTT,CASRREISIEAFF
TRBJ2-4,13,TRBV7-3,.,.,TGTGCCAGCAGCTTATCAGGGTGGGACATTCAGTACTTC,CASSLSGWDIQYF
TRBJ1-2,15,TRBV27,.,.,TGTGCCAGCAGACGTTTCAGGGAATCTTACTATGGCTACACCTTC,CASRRFRESYYGYTF
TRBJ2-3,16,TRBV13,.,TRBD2,TGTGCCAGCAGCTTAAATAGCGGGGGGGTCACAGATACGCAGTATTTT,CASSLNSGGVTDTQYF
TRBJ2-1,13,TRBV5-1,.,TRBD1,TGCGCCAGCAGCGAGGGACAGAACAATGAGCAGTTCTTC,CASSEGQNNEQFF
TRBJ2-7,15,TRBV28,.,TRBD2,TGTGCCAGCAGTCCGGGGACTAGCGGGACCTACGAGCAGTACTTC,CASSPGTSGTYEQYF
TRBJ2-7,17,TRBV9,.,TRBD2,TGTGCCAGCAGCGAGGGCAGTGTGTTGGCGGGAGGGTATGAGCAGTACTTC,CASSEGSVLAGGYEQYF
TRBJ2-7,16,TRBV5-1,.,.,TGCGCCAGCAGCTTGGGGGCAGGGAAAAGCTCCTACGAGCAGTACTTC,CASSLGAGKSSYEQYF
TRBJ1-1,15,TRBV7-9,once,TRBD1,TGTGCCAGCAGCCCAGGCCCCAGGGGGGACACTGAAGCTTTCTTT,CASSPGPRGDTEAFF
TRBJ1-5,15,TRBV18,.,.,TGTGCCAGCTCAAGCCTTCAGGGGTACAATCAGCCCCAGCATTTT,CASSSLQGYNQPQHF
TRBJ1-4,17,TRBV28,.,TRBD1,TGTGCCAGCAGTCCCAGGGACAGGGGTCGTGCTAATGAAAAACTGTTTTTT,CASSPRDRGRANEKLFF
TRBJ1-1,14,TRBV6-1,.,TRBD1,TGTGCCAGCAGCGGGGGGACAGTGGGGACTGAAGCTTTCTTT,CASSGGTVGTEAFF
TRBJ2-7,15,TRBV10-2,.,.,TGCGCCAGCAGTACCAGGGACGAGAGGTCCTACGAGCAGTACTTC,CASSTRDERSYEQYF
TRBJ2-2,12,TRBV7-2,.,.,TGTGCCAGCAGCTCGACAGGCGGGGAGCTGTTTTTT,CASSSTGGELFF
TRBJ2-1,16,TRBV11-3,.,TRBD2,TGTGCCAGCAGCCCAGAGGGGCTAGCGGGGGGCAATGAGCAGTTCTTC,CASSPEGLAGGNEQFF
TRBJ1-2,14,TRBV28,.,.,TGTGCCAGCAAATATAGACAGGTGGCCTATGGCTACACCTTC,CASKYRQVAYGYTF
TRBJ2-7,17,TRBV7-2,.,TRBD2,TGTGCCAGCAGCTTTGGGGACTTCAGGCGGGAGAGCTACGAGCAGTACTTC,CASSFGDFRRESYEQYF
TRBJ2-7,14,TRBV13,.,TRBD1,TGTGCCAGCAGCCCACCCGACAGGGCCTACGAGCAGTACTTC,CASSPPDRAYEQYF
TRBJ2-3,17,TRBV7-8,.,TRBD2,TGTGCCAGCAGCATTGCCGGGACTAGCGGGATAATAGATACGCAGTATTTT,CASSIAGTSGIIDTQYF
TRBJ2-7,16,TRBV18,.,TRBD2,TGTGCCAGCTCAATTACAGGTGCGGGAGTGGGAGACGAGCAGTACTTC,CASSITGAGVGDEQYF
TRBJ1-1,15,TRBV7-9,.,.,TGTGCCAGCAGCCCCGGGACGTATATGGACACTGAAGCTTTCTTT,CASSPGTYMDTEAFF
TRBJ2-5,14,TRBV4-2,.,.,TGTGCCAGCAGCCAAGGGGGGGTGGGTGAGACCCAGTACTTC,CASSQGGVGETQYF
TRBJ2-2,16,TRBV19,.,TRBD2,TGTGCCAGTAGTATCGTGGCGGGAGGGTACACCGGGGAGCTGTTTTTT,CASSIVAGGYTGELFF
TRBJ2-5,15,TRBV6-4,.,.,TGTGCCAGCAGTCGTCAATTAGGGGGTCAAGAGACCCAGTACTTC,CASSRQLGGQETQYF
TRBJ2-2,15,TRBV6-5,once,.,TGTGCCAGCAGCCAGGGGGGGAATTTAGGCGGGGAGCTGTTTTTT,CASSQGGNLGGELFF
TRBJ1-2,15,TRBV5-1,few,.,TGCGCCAGCAGCTCGGGCTGGGGAGGGAACTATGGCTACACCTTC,CASSSGWGGNYGYTF
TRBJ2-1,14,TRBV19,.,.,TGTGCCAGTAGTCCAGGAGGGGCCTACAATGAGCAGTTCTTC,CASSPGGAYNEQFF
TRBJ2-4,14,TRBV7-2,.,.,TGTGCCAGCAGCTTAGGTCAGAGCGGAAACATTCAGTACTTC,CASSLGQSGNIQYF
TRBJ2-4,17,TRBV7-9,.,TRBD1,TGTGCCAGCAGCGCGTGGGGGATAGGGGGCGCCAGGGACATTCAGTACTTC,CASSAWGIGGARDIQYF